This TCR beta chain was obtained from a study of cytomegalovirus exposure and HLA in healthy donors. Findings of the study overall: Indistinguishable V segments such as TRBV6-2 and TRBV6-3 were excluded. Trimming of TCR beta V- and J-genes showed a link, identified in a later analysis, to a missense DCLRE1C variant.

Germline V gene data show CDR1 as SEHNR and CDR2 as FQNEAQ (reference sequence). The CDR3 runs 15 residues. Trimming removed 3 bases from V and 0 bases from J, with 8 bases in between. Of note for this clone: The antigen remains undetermined.

A multiplex PCR was run with 60 Vbeta primers and 13 Jbeta primers. TCRdb's copy holds only in-frame clones and misses some; the assay was immunoSEQ multiplex PCR. In the table there are a few hundred thousand clones, approximately 84% of which are singletons. The chain links TRBV7-9 to TRBJ2-2, with D hard to call. Sample: PBMCs. This sequence originates from a woman between 40 and 55 years old in good health and CMV-seropositive. CDR3 sequence reads: CASSFRGPNTGELFF. CDR3 in DNA: TGTGCCAGCAGCTTTCGTGGCCCGAACACCGGGGAGCTGTTTTTT.